This is a list of T cell receptor beta chains from one sample in a study of blood T cell repertoires in COVID-19. Measured with immunoSEQ multiplex PCR; TCRdb has only the in-frame clones, and not every one. The repertoire includes roughly 150,000 clones, roughly three quarters of them detected once, and roughly 5.6% sits in the top ten. The specimen was PBMCs or T cells enriched from blood (not recorded which). Source of these receptors: a woman aged 45-65 years who had recovered from COVID-19. CDR3s include the opening cysteine and the closing phenylalanine or tryptophan. The D gene is left open where the match is weak. Expanded clones get a size class; other rows say once, few or many, or leave the size out.

>TRBJ2-7|-|TRBV6-6|-
TGTGCCAGCAGTTACTCCTACAGTACCTACGAGCAGTACTTC
CASSYSYSTYEQYF
>TRBJ1-1|-|TRBV28|-
TGTGCCAGCAGTTCCGACAGGATCGGGACTGAAGCTTTCTTT
CASSSDRIGTEAFF
>TRBJ2-3|-|TRBV6-5|-
TGTGCCAGCAGTTCACAGGAGCCAGATACGCAGTATTTT
CASSSQEPDTQYF
>TRBJ1-1|-|TRBV12-5|TRBD1
TGTGCTAGTGGTACGGGAACAGGGGGCCGCGAAGCTTTCTTT
CASGTGTGGREAFF
>TRBJ2-2|-|TRBV27|-
TGTGCCAGCAGACGGACAAATCTCGGGCCTGAGCTGTTTTTT
CASRRTNLGPELFF
>TRBJ2-2|-|TRBV7-8|-
TGTGCCAGCAGCTCACAGGGGAACACCGGGGAGCTGTTTTTT
CASSSQGNTGELFF
>TRBJ1-4|-|TRBV25-1|-
TGTGCCAGCAGTGATGATTACAGAGCAACTAATGAAAAACTGTTTTTT
CASSDDYRATNEKLFF
>TRBJ2-7|once|TRBV18|TRBD1
TGTGCCAGCTCACAACGGACAGGGGGGATAGAGGGCGAGCAGTACTTC
CASSQRTGGIEGEQYF
>TRBJ2-3|-|TRBV5-1|TRBD1
TGCGCCAGCAGTCAACAGGGGATCACAGATACGCAGTATTTT
CASSQQGITDTQYF
>TRBJ2-7|many|TRBV30|-
TGTGCCTGTAACGGACTCGTCTACGAGCAGTACTTC
CACNGLVYEQYF
>TRBJ1-2|-|TRBV28|TRBD1
TGTGCCAGCAGTTCACTCCTGTCTCGCGGGACAGGGCTTTCCTGGAGCTATGGCTACACCTTC
CASSSLLSRGTGLSWSYGYTF
>TRBJ1-1|-|TRBV24-1|TRBD1
TGTGCCACCAGCGGGACAGGGGGCACTGAAGCTTTCTTT
CATSGTGGTEAFF
>TRBJ1-1|-|TRBV24-1|-
TGTGCCACCAGTGATTTGGGAGGATATGAAGCTTTCTTT
CATSDLGGYEAFF
>TRBJ1-1|once|TRBV19|-
TGTGCCAGTAGTGGACAGTTGAACACTGAAGCTTTCTTT
CASSGQLNTEAFF
>TRBJ1-5|-|TRBV2|TRBD1
TGTGCCAGCAGTGATACAGGGGGCGATCAGCCCCAGCATTTT
CASSDTGGDQPQHF
>TRBJ2-5|-|TRBV10-2|-
TGCGCCAGCAGTGCTATCAGGTCCCAAGAGACCCAGTACTTC
CASSAIRSQETQYF
>TRBJ2-1|-|TRBV24-1|-
TGTGCCACCAGTGACCGATCCGGGGGTTCAAGGTATGAGCAGTTCTTC
CATSDRSGGSRYEQFF